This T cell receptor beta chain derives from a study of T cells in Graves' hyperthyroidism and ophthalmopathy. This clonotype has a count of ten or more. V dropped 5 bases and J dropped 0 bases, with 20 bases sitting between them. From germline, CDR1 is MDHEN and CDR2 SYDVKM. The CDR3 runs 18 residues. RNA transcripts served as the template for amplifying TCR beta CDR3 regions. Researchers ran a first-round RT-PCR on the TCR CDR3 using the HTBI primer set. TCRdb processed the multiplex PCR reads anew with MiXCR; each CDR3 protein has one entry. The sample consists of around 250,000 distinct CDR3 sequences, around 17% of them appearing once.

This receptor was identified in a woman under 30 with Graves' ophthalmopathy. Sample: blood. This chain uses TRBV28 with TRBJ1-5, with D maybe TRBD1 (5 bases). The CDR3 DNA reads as TGTGCCAGCAGTCCTATCGGGTCAGGGCAGTATAGCAATCAGCCCCAGCATTTT. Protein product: CASSPIGSGQYSNQPQHF.